The entry below describes one T cell receptor (beta chain). The clone's antigen remains unknown. One end of the junction fails to match germline, which may point to a read error. The donors were healthy, HIV-negative adults who had no recently reported acute infections or vaccinations. Only Caucasian adults living in Nashville, Tennessee, USA were represented among the donors. CD4+ T cells were enriched by magnetic negative selection; naive cells were then positively selected on CD45RA, and the negative fraction formed the memory subset. After blood collection by leukapheresis, PBMCs were isolated using Ficoll-Histopaque density gradient centrifugation and then cryopreserved in the vapor phase of liquid nitrogen. Analytical flow cytometry was used to check the purity and quantity of every magnetically sorted T cell population. Genomic DNA was isolated from every sorted fraction and measured by UV absorbance on a Nanodrop 2000c.

This sample stems from a study of shared clonotypes between healthy human individuals (TCRdb year 2020). Study-wide context: Three men and two women, aged 18 to 49 years, made up the cohort. To increase sequencing depth and limit assay-specific biases, different laboratories used diverse techniques to prepare libraries and sequence TCR repertoires. For each donor, CD4 naive and CD4 memory were each run on three plates, CD8 naive on two plates, and CD8 memory on one plate. The study deeply sequenced blood TCR repertoires of about five healthy adults to estimate repertoire size and the extent of clonotype sharing between individuals. Each donor's leukapheresis produced roughly between roughly 0.85 and 10 billion PBMCs.

Using the deep immunoSEQ assay, TCR CDR3 regions were amplified from genomic DNA by multiplex PCR. For each cell subset, the extracted genomic DNA was distributed evenly across all wells of several immunoSEQ 96-well plates, and each plate served as one replicate. Each replicate PCR for sorted subsets received around 0.2 ug genomic DNA, equal to tens of thousands of T cell genomes. The purified libraries were quantified using a Qubit 3.0 fluorometer, sized with a Bioanalyzer 2100, and then quantified again using the KAPA Library Quantification kit. A separate single-read 150-cycle Illumina NextSeq 550 flow cell was used to sequence each immunoSEQ 96-well plate. Concerning the study's data processing: Because the immunoSEQ output held only junctional sequences and lacked quality scores, the filtering could not match the filtering applied to full-length reads. To assign V/J genes and CDR3, sequences were annotated against IMGT germline references using PyIR, a Python wrapper for IgBLAST v1.9. Any read was removed if the V/J assignment was weak (E-value above 1e-6), the CDR3 was missing, or the read contained stop codons, out-of-frame junctions, or ambiguous translated residues. V3J clonotypes were defined by identical inferred V gene, J gene, and CDR3 amino acid sequence. The percentage overlap between two repertoires was calculated by dividing the number of shared unique clonotypes by the size of the smaller repertoire. Richness of each repertoire was evaluated using RTK rarefaction, the Chao1 estimator, and Recon v2.1 estimates of unobserved clonotypes. Generation probabilities were computed with OLGA for all TCRbeta clonotypes obtained by the gDNA method from four donors. TCRdb took over this immuneACCESS table, retaining in-frame rearrangements with V and J assigned. Such tables are incomplete; in checked studies, under half of the missing clones stem from an unresolved V gene, and the remainder is unexplained. The V and J calls and clone size come from that table; D and trimming were worked out from the DNA. The sample includes about 1.5 million clones, with nearly 99% observed a single time. The leading ten clones occupy around 0.47% of the sample.

What the authors observed across the whole study: Pairwise subsampling led to the expectation that sequencing depth would affect the degree of clonotype sharing among donors. Clonotypes shared by all four sorted-subset donors showed higher generation probabilities than non-shared clonotypes. Estimated clonotype richness was generally larger for naive than for memory subsets. Because the study included a small number of donors, the genetic and exposure-history diversity represented was limited. Rarefaction of sorted-subset datasets indicated incomplete sequencing despite the large sequencing depth. When several donors were compared, the shared fraction of clonotypes was about 5.4% for naive CD4, roughly 3.4% for naive CD8, more than 2% for memory CD4, and approximately 0.4% for memory CD8. Sampling was restricted to blood, and TCR repertoires in tissue are likely to differ from TCR repertoires in blood.

The sample comprised naive CD4+ T cells sorted from blood. The cell subset or site label, as the study defines it: CD45RA+ positively selected. This TCR was sampled from a man aged 25 to 45 in good health.

CDR3 sequence: CASRLAYEQYF. The sequence in DNA is TGCGCCAGCAGATTGGCCTACGAGCAGTACTTC. Recombination linked TRBV5-1 to TRBJ2-7; there is no confident call for the D gene. The CDR3 has 11 amino acids, counting the end cysteine and phenylalanine. Just CDR3 DNA is preserved here, 33 bases in frame from base 1. The germline V gene sets CDR1 to SGHRS and CDR2 to YFSETQ.